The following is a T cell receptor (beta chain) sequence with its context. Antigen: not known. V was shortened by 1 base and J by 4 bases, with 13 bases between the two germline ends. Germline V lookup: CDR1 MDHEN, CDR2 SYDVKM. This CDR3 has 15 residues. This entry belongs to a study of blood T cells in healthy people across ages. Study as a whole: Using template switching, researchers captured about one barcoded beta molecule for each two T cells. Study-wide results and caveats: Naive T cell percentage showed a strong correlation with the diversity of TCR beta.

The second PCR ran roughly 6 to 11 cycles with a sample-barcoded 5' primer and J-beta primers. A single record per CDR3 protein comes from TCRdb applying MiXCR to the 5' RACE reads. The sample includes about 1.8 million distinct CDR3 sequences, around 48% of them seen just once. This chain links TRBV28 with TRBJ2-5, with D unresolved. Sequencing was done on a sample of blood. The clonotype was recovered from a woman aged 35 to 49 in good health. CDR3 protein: CASSLSTGFGETQYF. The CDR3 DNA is TGTGCCAGCAGTTTATCCACCGGGTTTGGAGAGACCCAGTACTTC.